This T cell receptor beta chain was captured by sequencing in a study of cytomegalovirus exposure and HLA in healthy donors (dated by TCRdb to the late 2010s). About the study as a whole: An earlier analysis of roughly 630 of the donors reported more than 250 Gb of sequence data and more than 90 million unique TCR beta sequences from around 200 million T cells. An early release that covered about 600 HLA-typed donors contained around 300 gigabases of sequencing data and approximately 85 million unique TCR sequences. Of the roughly 400 genotyped donors, roughly 80% fell in the genetic ancestry cluster associated with self-reported Caucasian donors. The study was designed to test whether signatures of past pathogen exposure could be identified by cataloging public T cell receptors. The study used immunosequencing to profile the T cell repertoires of 666 subjects and linked those repertoires to cytomegalovirus serostatus. Along with the roughly 670-subject first cohort, a separate validation cohort of over a hundred different subjects was used. To predict cytomegalovirus infection status, the study combined high-throughput TCR immunosequencing, statistical association of individual TCRs with disease status, and machine learning. To study patterns of TCR occurrence, a later analysis re-analyzed previously published TCR beta repertoires from several hundred donors and added high-resolution HLA genotyping. In the later analysis, no new phenotypic data were used to find candidate immune exposures; instead, reliance was placed on TCR beta sequences and their occurrence across donors. An earlier analysis of several hundred of the donors applied high-throughput TCR beta sequencing to assess whether each TCR beta V gene segment acted as functional or pseudogenic. Donor age, sex, ethnicity and CMV serostatus were compiled alongside the repertoire data. A later genetic analysis took genome-wide SNP genotypes for about 55% of the 666 donors and used that subset as a discovery cohort. Every repertoire in the discovery cohort had been generated on one and the same sequencing platform. HLA typing covered class I and class II loci at four-digit resolution. The number of typed donors differed by locus: about 620-640 for A, B, C, DRB1 and DQB1; about 520 for DQA1; fewer than 610 for DPA1; and around 490 for DPB1. Because of strong linkage in the cohort, roughly five DR-DQ haplotypes were treated as single units for association and clustering. Among approximately 370 genotyped donors of the cohort, an average of approximately 240,000 unique TCR beta nucleotide sequences was sequenced per donor, of which about 18% were non-productive. The investigation overall reported the following: Because counts were too low, around 17 rarely observed V segments, including chromosome 9 orphons, were left out of the earlier analysis of about 500 of the donors. A cluster of highly shared sequence variants was judged likely to represent a technical artifact of the sequencing pipeline. The 87-base-pair reads could not distinguish some IMGT-functional V segments, including TRBV6-2 and TRBV6-3, so those segments were excluded. Several of the top co-occurrence clusters appeared to be linked to parvovirus B19, influenza, CMV and Epstein-Barr virus, according to a later analysis. This cohort had only TCR beta chains sequenced, and the lack of alpha or paired-chain data limited which features could be detected. Because HLA typing was missing for some donors at each locus, association tests included only the typed subset. According to the authors, the approach could potentially be generalized to other disease states and immunological phenotypes. Strong co-occurrence of HLA alleles, especially DR and DQ, made assigning TCR associations to individual alleles difficult. Across donors, most TCR sequences were observed very rarely, whereas some public TCRs were present in many individuals. A few of the identified cytomegalovirus-associated TCR beta chains were confirmed in vitro to be specific for cytomegalovirus antigens. A total of 164 TCR beta chains were listed by the study as associated with cytomegalovirus. Immune exposure information for the cohort was limited to CMV serostatus. In a later analysis, HLA-associated TCR beta chains showed more clonal expansion and lower generation probabilities than non-associated chains that were equally common. Roughly uniform sequencing depth across donors was assumed in presence/absence analyses, although this assumption may not hold. The classifier was reported to diagnose cytomegalovirus status with high specificity and sensitivity in both the original cohort and the validation cohort. V-gene and J-gene trimming of TCR beta chains was associated with a missense DCLRE1C variant in a later genetic analysis, and the association was replicated in an independent cohort. Correlated functional status among segregating V segments might be attributable to linkage disequilibrium, but an unknown experimental factor could not be ruled out. According to a later analysis, TCR association rates differed among HLA loci, with DRB1 alleles showing the most associated TCRs and HLA-C alleles showing the fewest. Broadly in line with IMGT annotations, most TCR beta V segments showed up in productive rearrangements about 90% or about 30% of the time in an earlier analysis of about 500 of the donors. At a false discovery rate of 0.05, a later analysis linked approximately 18,000 TCR beta sequences to specific HLA alleles. A later analysis found that most CMV-associated TCR beta chains appeared HLA-restricted, with HLA associations seemingly driven largely by CMV exposure. A further reported finding was that TCR beta sequences accurately predicted the HLA-A and HLA-B alleles for most subjects in the first cohort. In a later genetic analysis, fewer N-insertions in productive TCRs were reported among donors in an Asian-associated ancestry cluster than the roughly 700-donor mean.

The cohort comprised more than 550 healthy bone marrow donors. Cohort members were all nominally healthy when sampled, although unrecorded immune exposures were likely present. The donor was CMV seropositive and belonged to the group of more than 250 seropositive cohort members. A peripheral blood sample was provided by each donor, and peripheral blood mononuclear cells were used for TCR beta sequencing. The Qiagen DNeasy Blood Extraction Kit was used to extract genomic DNA from the blood cell samples. Trimming removed 0 bases from V and 7 bases from J, leaving 12 bases between the germline ends. The germline V gene sets CDR1 to LGHNA and CDR2 to YNFKEQ. The CDR3 starts with the cysteine, ends with the phenylalanine, and has 15 residues. The DNA shown is the 45-base CDR3, in frame from base 1. About this clone: This clone's antigen is unknown. No base quality information exists; no much larger clone differs at one position.

Library preparation used the immunoSEQ multiplex PCR assay. A mixture of 60 forward primers for TCR Vbeta segments and 13 reverse primers for TCR Jbeta segments was used in the multiplex PCR. Amplification of the CDR3 region of rearranged TCR beta genes was performed with a multiplex PCR assay on genomic DNA. Amplified TCR beta libraries were sequenced as 87-base-pair reads on the Illumina HiSeq System. Regarding the original processing steps: In a later analysis, tens of millions of unique TCR beta chains were counted across the roughly 610 repertoires, and around 11 million of these chains were shared by at least two donors. To remove PCR and sequencing errors, raw reads were error-corrected and collapsed into unique sequences using a nearest-neighbor algorithm that merged closely related sequences. V, D and J gene segments were assigned by aligning CDR3 sequences to IMGT reference sequences. Each retained sequence needed at least a six-nucleotide match to both a V gene segment and a J gene segment. Rearrangements were called productive when the CDR3 lacked stop codons and stayed in frame with V and J; all others were non-productive. CDR3 was defined by IMGT convention, running from the second conserved V-encoded cysteine to the conserved J-encoded phenylalanine. Sequences without an unambiguous match to a single V gene segment were excluded from the earlier analysis of a few hundred of the donors. An earlier analysis of a few hundred of the donors classified V segments as functional when productive rearrangements were above 56.7% and as segregating when the standard deviation between donors was above 5%. A statistical classification framework was built to diagnose cytomegalovirus status from the catalog of TCR beta chain sequences. A later analysis assigned V and J genes by comparing TCR nucleotide sequences with IMGT/GENE-DB human TR gene sequences. A later analysis assigned CDR3 sequences and most-parsimonious VDJ recombination scenarios with the TCRdist pipeline. A later analysis defined each TCR beta chain by its CDR3 amino acid sequence plus V-gene family, and excluded reads lacking a unique V-gene family. In a later analysis, fewer than 600 highly shared, low-generation-probability nucleotide sequences were removed to address suspected cross-contamination and a sequencing artifact. For each public chain, a later analysis derived a clonal expansion index from normalized ranks of inferred template counts within each repertoire. A later analysis computed generation probabilities with a VDJ recombination model fitted to out-of-frame rearrangements, and checked the results against IGoR. In a later analysis, TCR-TCR, TCR-HLA and TCR-CMV co-occurrence was scored with hypergeometric tests, and a repertoire-size bias correction was applied to TCR pairs. To estimate false discovery rates, a later analysis permuted the HLA or CMV assignments 20 times. In a later analysis, co-occurring TCRs were grouped with DBSCAN, and TCRdist sequence similarity was added when clustering was performed within HLA-allele-positive subsets. Repertoires with fewer than 30,000 or more than 120,000 public chains, plus five repertoires with anomalous nucleotide sharing, were excluded from co-occurrence clustering. The immuneACCESS repertoire file appears here via TCRdb, limited to in-frame rearrangements. These files lack a portion of the clones; in checked studies, under half of the deficit traces to unresolved V genes, and the cause of the others is not known. That table gives V, J and clone size, and the DNA gave D and trimming. The sample table shows approximately 170,000 clones, and roughly two thirds are seen once. The ten largest clones add up to 4.5% to 5.5% of the sample.

This chain is built from TRBV4-2 and TRBJ2-2, with TRBD1 perhaps the D gene, on 5 matching bases. This TCR came from a young woman in good health and CMV-seropositive. The sample taken for sequencing was PBMCs. The nucleotide sequence is given as TGTGCCAGCAGCCAAGAGGGGCTTTTGGACGGGGAGCTGTTTTTT. Translated, this is CASSQEGLLDGELFF.